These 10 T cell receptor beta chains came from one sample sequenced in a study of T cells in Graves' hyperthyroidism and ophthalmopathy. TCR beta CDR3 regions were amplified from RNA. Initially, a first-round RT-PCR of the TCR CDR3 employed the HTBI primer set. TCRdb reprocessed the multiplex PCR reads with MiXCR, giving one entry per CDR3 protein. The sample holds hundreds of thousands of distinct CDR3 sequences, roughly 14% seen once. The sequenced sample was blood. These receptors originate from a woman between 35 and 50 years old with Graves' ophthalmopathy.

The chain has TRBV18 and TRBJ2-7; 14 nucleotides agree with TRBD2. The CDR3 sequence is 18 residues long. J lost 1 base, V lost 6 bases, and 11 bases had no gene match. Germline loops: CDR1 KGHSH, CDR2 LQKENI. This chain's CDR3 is CASSPRTSGRLYSYEQYF. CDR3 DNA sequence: TGTGCCAGCTCCCCAAGGACTAGCGGGAGGCTGTATTCCTACGAGCAGTACTTC.

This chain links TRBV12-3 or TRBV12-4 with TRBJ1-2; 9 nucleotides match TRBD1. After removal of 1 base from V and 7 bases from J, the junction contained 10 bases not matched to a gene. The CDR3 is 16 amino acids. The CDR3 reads CASSLGQGQGRFGYTF. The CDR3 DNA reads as TGTGCCAGCAGTTTAGGACAGGGACAGGGACGGTTTGGCTACACCTTC.

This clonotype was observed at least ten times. CDR3 region: CASSLVEPGQGYEQYF. CDR3 nucleotides: TGTGCCAGCAGCTTAGTAGAACCGGGACAGGGCTACGAGCAGTACTTC. The rearrangement links TRBV7-2 to TRBJ2-7; 9 positions agree with TRBD1. Germline trimming cut 1 base from V and 3 bases from J; bases unmatched to any gene: 7. Per germline, CDR1 SGHTA and CDR2 FQGNSA. This CDR3 has 16 amino acids.

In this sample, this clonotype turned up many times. CDR3 sequence (DNA): TGTGCCAGCAGTCATATGCCCGGGACAGGGGGGTCCGGGGAGCTGTTTTTT. It is translated as CASSHMPGTGGSGELFF. The chain employs TRBV6-2 or TRBV6-3 and TRBJ2-2; 11 bases are a match to TRBD1. Losses at the gene ends were 5 bases for V and 6 bases for J; bases not matched to a gene: 11. Germline CDR1 reads MNHEY; CDR2 reads SVGEGT. The CDR3 runs 17 residues.

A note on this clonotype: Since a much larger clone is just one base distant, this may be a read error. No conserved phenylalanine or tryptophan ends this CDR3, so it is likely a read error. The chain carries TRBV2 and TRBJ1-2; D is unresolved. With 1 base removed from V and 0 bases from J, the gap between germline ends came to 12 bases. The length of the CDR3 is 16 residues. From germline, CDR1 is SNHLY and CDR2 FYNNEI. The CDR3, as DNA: TGTGCCAGCAGTGAAGGCGGATCCCAGGCTAACTATGGCTACACCCTC. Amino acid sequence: CASSEGGSQANYGYTL.

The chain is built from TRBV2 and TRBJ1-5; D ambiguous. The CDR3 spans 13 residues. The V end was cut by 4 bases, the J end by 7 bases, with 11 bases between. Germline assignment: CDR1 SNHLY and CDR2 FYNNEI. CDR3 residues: CASSVEGGQPQHF. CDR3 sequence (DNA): TGTGCCAGCAGTGTTGAAGGTGGACAGCCCCAGCATTTT.

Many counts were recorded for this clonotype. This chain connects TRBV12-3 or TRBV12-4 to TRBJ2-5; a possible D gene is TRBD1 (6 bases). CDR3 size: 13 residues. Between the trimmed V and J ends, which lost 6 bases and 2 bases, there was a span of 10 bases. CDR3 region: CASSWTDQETQYF. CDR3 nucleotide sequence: TGTGCCAGCAGCTGGACAGATCAAGAGACCCAGTACTTC.

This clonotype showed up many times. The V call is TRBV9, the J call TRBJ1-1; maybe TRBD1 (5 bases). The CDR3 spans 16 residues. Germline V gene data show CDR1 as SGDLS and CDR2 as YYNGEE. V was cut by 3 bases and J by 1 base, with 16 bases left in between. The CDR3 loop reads CASSAGRGVRNTEAFF. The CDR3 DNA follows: TGTGCCAGCAGCGCTGGGAGGGGCGTACGGAACACTGAAGCTTTCTTT.

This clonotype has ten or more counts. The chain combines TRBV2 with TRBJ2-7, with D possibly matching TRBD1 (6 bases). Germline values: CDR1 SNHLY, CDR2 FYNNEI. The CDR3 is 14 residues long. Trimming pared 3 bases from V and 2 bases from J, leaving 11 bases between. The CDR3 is CASSEGQEAYEQYF. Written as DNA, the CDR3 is TGTGCCAGCAGTGAGGGACAAGAAGCCTACGAGCAGTACTTC.

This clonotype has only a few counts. CDR3 residues: CASSDLRDTEAFF. The DNA of the CDR3 is TGTGCCAGCAGCGACCTGAGGGACACTGAAGCTTTCTTT. The chain recombines TRBV6-2 or TRBV6-3 with TRBJ1-1, with D uncertain. Trimming removed 6 bases from V and 3 bases from J, with 11 bases in between. Germline V gene sequence: CDR1 MNHEY, CDR2 SVGEGT. The CDR3 contains 13 residues.